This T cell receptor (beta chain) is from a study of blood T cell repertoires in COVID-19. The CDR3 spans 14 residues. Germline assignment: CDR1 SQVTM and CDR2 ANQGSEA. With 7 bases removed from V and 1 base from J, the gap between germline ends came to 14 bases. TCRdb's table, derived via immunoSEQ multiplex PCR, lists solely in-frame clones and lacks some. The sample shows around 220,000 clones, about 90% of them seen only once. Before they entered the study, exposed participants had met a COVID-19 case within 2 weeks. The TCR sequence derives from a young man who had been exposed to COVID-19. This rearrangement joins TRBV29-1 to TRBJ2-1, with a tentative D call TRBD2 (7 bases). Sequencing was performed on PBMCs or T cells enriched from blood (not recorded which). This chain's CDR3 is CSARGAGSYNEQFF. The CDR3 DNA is TGCAGCGCTCGGGGGGCGGGGTCCTACAATGAGCAGTTCTTC.